This T cell receptor beta chain was documented in a study of response to subunit inactivated influenza vaccine. TCRdb independently ran MiXCR on the RT-PCR reads; one entry per CDR3 protein. The sample includes almost 600,000 distinct CDR3 sequences, approximately 15% of them seen just once. Findings and caveats of the study: With each seasonal influenza vaccination, the authors suggested, few new T cells are recruited.

About this clonotype itself: Its target is not known.

Germline lookup yields CDR1 SGHRS and CDR2 YFSETQ. The CDR3 is 14 residues long. Trimming removed 4 bases at V and 6 bases at J, with 16 bases between. The chain couples TRBV5-1 to TRBJ1-2, with D unclear. Sequenced here: PBMCs from blood, sampled roughly 13 days after vaccination. The clonotype originates from a man over 45 who received an inactivated influenza vaccine. The CDR3: CASSPRPLKDGYTF. CDR3 coding DNA: TGCGCCAGCAGCCCCAGGCCCCTAAAGGATGGCTACACCTTC.